This TCR beta chain was profiled in a study of cytomegalovirus exposure and HLA in healthy donors. Study conclusions and caveats: Among TCR beta chains, those listed as cytomegalovirus-associated numbered over 150.

The approximately 120-subject validation cohort, separate from the 666-subject first cohort, included the donors. The assay was immunoSEQ multiplex PCR, and TCRdb's table has in-frame clones only and misses some. The sample shows tens of thousands of clones, approximately 95% of them seen only once. Germline CDR1 reads MNHEY; CDR2 reads SMNVEV (reference sequence). V gave up 5 bases and J gave up 5 bases; unmatched junction bases: 4. The CDR3 runs to 13 residues. With respect to this clone: Its matching antigen is unknown.

The chain has TRBV27 and TRBJ2-7; 9 nucleotides line up with TRBD2. This receptor was obtained from a man aged 18-30 years in good health and CMV-seropositive. The material sequenced was PBMCs. CDR3 in DNA: TGTGCCAGCAGTGTAGCGGGAGTTCACGAGCAGTACTTC. Protein sequence: CASSVAGVHEQYF.